Included here is one T cell receptor beta chain sequence, with context. This clonotype was recorded at least ten times. Its specific antigen is unknown. Per-nucleotide qualities are absent, and no much larger clonotype sits a single base away. The data were obtained in a study of identical twins (TCRdb year 2016). About the full investigation: The study deep-sequenced TCR alpha and beta repertoires from monozygotic twins, unrelated adults of various ages and cord blood to test whether fetal clonotypes persist. To rule out contamination, the twin experiments were replicated at different times with different library preparation protocols.

The library was prepared using 5' RACE. Sequenced on an Illumina HiSeq 2000. A universal primer binding site was introduced by template switching, and a unique molecular identifier was present in the final cDNA, enabling accurate counting of TCR cDNA molecules. Specific primers in the conserved constant-segment region were used to synthesize first-strand cDNA for the TCR alpha and beta chains. Each cDNA library was double barcoded, with a SMART-Mk sample barcode plus Illumina barcodes, to control for contamination. TruSeq adapter sequences, together with Illumina sample barcodes, were added in two successive PCR steps. Sequencing of the TCR alpha and beta cDNA libraries was done on the Illumina HiSeq platform using custom primers. On the study's bioinformatics: Unique molecular identifiers were extracted from raw reads with MiGEC, and CDR3 positions were determined with MiXCR. Recombination models were inferred per individual with the repgenHMM and IGoR tools using an EM algorithm. The analysis of shared clonotypes was done with the tcR package in R, with sharing normalized by the product of cloneset sizes. To study raw recombination free of thymic and clonal selection effects, out-of-frame nonproductive sequences were analyzed. TCRdb trimmed public reads at Q25 via fastp, called clones via MiXCR and kept in-frame beta chains. Each CDR3 protein gets just one entry, which takes the most common genes and DNA from the rows behind it. Here the V and J calls rest on TCRdb's processing, not on the authors' analysis. Within this sample are approximately 620,000 distinct CDR3 sequences, with around 8.3% of them counted one time only. Jointly, the top ten make up 0.98% of the sample.

What the work shows at the level of the full study, not this receptor alone: Compared with coincidental sharing between unrelated individuals, out-of-frame TCR alpha sequences shared between twins showed an excess of sequences with low generation probability. In monozygotic twins, recombination models systematically underestimated out-of-frame TCR alpha sharing, but the models matched the sharing seen between unrelated individuals. Invariant T cells such as MAIT and iNKT could partly confound zero-insertion analyses, although diverse VJ usage argued against such confounding for most clonotypes. In beta out-of-frame sequences, excess twin sharing was weaker, because having fewer shared sequences lowered the signal-to-noise ratio. Fewer insertions were carried by abundant cord blood beta clonotypes; a weaker similar trend was observed in young adult naive repertoires, while no such trend was observed in memory repertoires. Conclusions relied on cross-sectional statistical analysis, since the same donors could not be followed over many years.

V is cut back by 0 bases and J by 2 bases, with 9 bases in the junction unmatched. The germline V gene provides CDR1 SGHDT and CDR2 YYEEEE. Its CDR3 holds 18 amino acids, cysteine through phenylalanine. This entry keeps only the CDR3 DNA: 54 bases, framed from base 1. Every donor in the study was a healthy Caucasian. The twin cohort consisted of three pairs of female monozygotic twins, all aged roughly 18 to 30 years. Peripheral blood mononuclear cells were used as the source from which RNA for TCR libraries was isolated. This sample was also put to use in a study of yellow fever vaccine responses in identical twins. The second study, in turn, reports: According to the authors, in identical twins the way T cells responded to vaccination appeared partly convergent and partly personalized. The study precisely tracked vaccine-responding T cell clones in identical twins.

Recombination connected TRBV5-6 to TRBJ2-7; 12 bases in the middle match TRBD2. Sequenced material: PBMCs. The clonotype originates from a woman aged 18-29 years in good health. The CDR3 sequence is CASSLGLTSGRQTYEQYF. The DNA sequence reads TGTGCCAGCAGCTTGGGCCTTACTAGCGGGAGGCAAACCTACGAGCAGTACTTC.